The 13 T cell receptor beta chains listed next were all sequenced from one sample in a study of Graves' ophthalmopathy and Graves' hyperthyroidism. RNA transcripts provided the template for amplifying TCR beta CDR3 regions. The first-round RT-PCR employed HTBI primers together with the Qiagen OneStep RT-PCR kit. A multiplex PCR was then performed as the second round. TCRdb analysed the multiplex PCR reads with MiXCR anew, one entry per CDR3 protein. The sample consists of about 370,000 distinct CDR3 sequences, 17% of them appearing once. The sample comprised peripheral blood. The receptors derive from an adult woman with stable Graves' hyperthyroidism.

This clonotype appeared many times. V and J are TRBV28 and TRBJ1-1, with a tentative D call TRBD1 (5 bases). From germline, CDR1 is MDHEN and CDR2 SYDVKM. V dropped 6 bases and J dropped 3 bases, with 17 bases sitting between them. This CDR3 is built from 15 residues. The CDR3 nucleotides read TGTGCCAGCAGCTCCTGGGGGACTTCAGACACTGAAGCTTTCTTT. Translating it yields CASSSWGTSDTEAFF.

This clonotype has at least ten counts. V is TRBV12-3 or TRBV12-4 and J is TRBJ1-5; D unclear. Trimming stripped 6 bases from V and 2 bases from J, with 14 bases between. This CDR3 is 15 amino acids long. CDR3 protein: CASRKTSAGNQPQHF. The CDR3 nucleotides read TGTGCCAGCAGGAAGACTAGCGCTGGCAATCAGCCCCAGCATTTT.

This clonotype was observed at least ten times. CDR3 coding DNA: TGTGCCAGCAGCACTCCGGGACTAGCGGGAGTGGCCAAAAACATTCAGTACTTC. Its translation is CASSTPGLAGVAKNIQYF. J is TRBJ2-4 and V is TRBV7-2, with TRBD2 matching 14 bases. This CDR3 is 18 amino acids long. Germline CDR1 reads SGHTA; CDR2 reads FQGNSA. Trimming cost V 5 bases and J 1 base; bases outside gene matches: 7.

This clonotype occurred many times. V is TRBV7-3 and J is TRBJ1-1, with D hard to call. V was clipped by 4 bases and J by 3 bases, with 9 bases between them. Germline assignment: CDR1 SGHTA and CDR2 FQGTGA. This CDR3 contains 13 residues. CDR3 sequence: CASSSDGYTEAFF. As DNA, the CDR3 is TGTGCCAGCAGCTCGGACGGATACACTGAAGCTTTCTTT.

V is TRBV19 and J is TRBJ1-5; D ambiguous. V was clipped by 3 bases and J by 4 bases, with 16 bases between them. Germline V lookup: CDR1 LNHDA, CDR2 SQIVND (reference sequence). The CDR3 spans 16 residues. CDR3 protein: CASSIPPTQPNQPQHF. The CDR3 DNA sequence: TGTGCCAGTAGTATCCCCCCTACTCAGCCGAATCAGCCCCAGCATTTT.

This clonotype was counted ten times or more. The rearrangement joins TRBV6-1 to TRBJ1-2, with D unclear. Trimming pared 7 bases from V and 7 bases from J, leaving 10 bases between. The CDR3 runs 11 residues. Per germline, CDR1 MNHNS and CDR2 SASEGT. This CDR3 is CASTRSGGYTF. For the CDR3, the DNA is TGTGCCAGCACCCGATCAGGTGGCTACACCTTC.

This clonotype appeared many times. This may come from a read error, since a much larger clone is one base off. V gene TRBV6-9 combines with J gene TRBJ1-6; maybe TRBD1 (5 bases). Germline CDR1 is MNHGY and CDR2 is SVAAGI. The CDR3 spans 14 residues. The CDR3 DNA reads TGTGCCAGCAGATACAGGTGGTGGAATTCACACCTCCACTTT. Protein: CASRYRWWNSHLHF.

This clonotype showed up many times. This chain links TRBV6-1 with TRBJ1-1, with D maybe TRBD1 (5 bases). This CDR3 is 14 amino acids long. Germline V gene data show CDR1 as MNHNS and CDR2 as SASEGT. V dropped 2 bases and J dropped 1 base, with 8 bases sitting between them. The CDR3 nucleotides are TGTGCCAGCAGTGAACTCGGGACGAACACTGAAGCTTTCTTT. It is translated as CASSELGTNTEAFF.

The rearrangement links TRBV30 to TRBJ1-2; D is unclear. The CDR3 totals 12 residues. V was pared by 1 base and J by 8 bases, with 11 bases between. The germline gives CDR1 GTSNPN, CDR2 SVGIG (reference sequence). CDR3 coding DNA: TGTGCCTGGAGTGCCGGCTCGGGGGGCTACACCTTC. Its protein product is CAWSAGSGGYTF.

This clonotype was detected a few times. V and J are TRBV10-1 and TRBJ2-5; TRBD2 matches at 10 bases. Germline V CDR1 and CDR2: WNHNN, SYGVQD (reference sequence). The junction had 7 bases not matched to a gene; V was cut back by 9 bases and J by 0 bases. This CDR3 is 15 amino acids long. Here the CDR3 DNA reads TGCGCCAGAAACTCCGGGACTAGCGACCAAGAGACCCAGTACTTC. Amino acids: CARNSGTSDQETQYF.

This clonotype was seen many times. J is TRBJ2-7 and V is TRBV28, with 12 bases matching TRBD2. Germline CDR1 and CDR2: MDHEN and SYDVKM. V shed 8 bases, J shed 7 bases, and the junction held 12 bases outside the gene matches. This CDR3 is 15 amino acids long. In DNA form, the CDR3 reads TGTGCCAGCCGACAACTACTAGCGGGGGGTTATGAGCAGTACTTC. This gives the protein CASRQLLAGGYEQYF.

This clonotype came up many times. J is TRBJ1-1 and V is TRBV25-1; D remains ambiguous. The germline CDR1 and CDR2 sequences are MGHDK and SYGVNS. The CDR3 is 12 residues long. The ends were cut back, 5 bases at V and 4 bases at J, with 8 bases in the middle. The CDR3 nucleotides read TGTGCCAGCAGTCAGTTGGGCACTGAAGCTTTCTTT. This encodes CASSQLGTEAFF.

The V call is TRBV10-3, the J call TRBJ1-2; D may be TRBD1 (6 bases). The CDR3 covers 14 residues. V was shortened by 4 bases and J by 6 bases, with 15 bases between the two germline ends. Germline loops: CDR1 ENHRY, CDR2 SYGVKD. CDR3 sequence: CAISVDSRGDGYTF. CDR3 bases: TGTGCCATCAGTGTGGACAGCCGGGGGGATGGCTACACCTTC.